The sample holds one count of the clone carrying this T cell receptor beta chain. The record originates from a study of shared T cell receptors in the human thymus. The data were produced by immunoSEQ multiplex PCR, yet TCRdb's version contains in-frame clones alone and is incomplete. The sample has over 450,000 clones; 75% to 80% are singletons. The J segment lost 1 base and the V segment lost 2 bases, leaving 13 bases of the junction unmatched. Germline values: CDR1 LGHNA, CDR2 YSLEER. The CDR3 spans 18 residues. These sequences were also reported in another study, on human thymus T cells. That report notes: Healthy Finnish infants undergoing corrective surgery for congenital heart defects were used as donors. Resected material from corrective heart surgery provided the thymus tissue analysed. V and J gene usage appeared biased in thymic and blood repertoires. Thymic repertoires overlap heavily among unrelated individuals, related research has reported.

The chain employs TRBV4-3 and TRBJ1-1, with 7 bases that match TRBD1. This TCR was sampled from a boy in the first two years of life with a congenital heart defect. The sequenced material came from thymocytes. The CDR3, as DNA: TGCGCCAGCAGCCAATTTCAGGGGGTGGGACCGGGGAACACTGAAGCTTTCTTT. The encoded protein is CASSQFQGVGPGNTEAFF.